What follows are 11 T cell receptor beta chains derived from one specimen sequenced in a study of radiotherapy plus CTLA-4 blockade in lung cancer. The table came from immunoSEQ multiplex PCR; TCRdb's copy has only in-frame clones and leaves some out. Among fewer than 90,000 clones listed, about four fifths were seen once. The sequencing used peripheral blood, collected from a patient treated with radiotherapy plus ipilimumab. The receptors were gathered from a human donor with non-small cell lung cancer who had stable disease on radiotherapy plus ipilimumab.

The chain links TRBV28 to TRBJ2-6; 11 bases fit TRBD2. This CDR3 has 15 residues. V gave up 10 bases and J gave up 2 bases; unmatched junction bases: 4. CDR1 MDHEN and CDR2 SYDVKM come from the germline V gene. The CDR3 is CAIGLAGPGANVLTF. CDR3 nucleotides: TGTGCCATCGGACTAGCGGGCCCTGGGGCCAACGTCCTGACTTTC.

This sequence joins TRBV7-2 and TRBJ2-7; D may be TRBD2 (5 bases). CDR1 and CDR2 from the germline V gene are SGHTA and FQGNSA. The CDR3 contains 13 residues. V gave up 4 bases and J gave up 2 bases, with 9 bases separating them. The CDR3 bases are TGTGCCAGCAGCTACAGCGGAGCCTACGAGCAGTACTTC. This gives the protein CASSYSGAYEQYF. Full variable domain (outside the CDR3, taken from reference TRBV7-2 and TRBJ2-7): GAGVSQSPSNKVTEKGKDVELRCDPISGHTALYWYRQSLGQGLEFLIYFQGNSAPDKSGLPSDRFSAERTGGSVSTLTIQRTQQEDSAVYLCASSYSGAYEQYFGPGTRLTVT.

This chain uses TRBV18 with TRBJ1-2; no firm D call. The CDR3 length is 13 residues. Trimming left V 2 bases short and J 6 bases short, with 10 bases between. Germline V gene lookup returns CDR1 KGHSH and CDR2 LQKENI. CDR3: CASSPNTADGYTF. In DNA, the CDR3 is TGTGCCAGCTCACCAAATACGGCGGATGGCTACACCTTC.

This sequence joins TRBV5-5 and TRBJ1-1; D is perhaps TRBD1 (6 bases). Germline CDR1 is SGHKS and CDR2 is YYEKEE (reference sequence). CDR3 length equals 14 residues. Deletions cut 4 bases from V and 5 bases from J, with 15 bases between. The CDR3 DNA reads TGTGCCAGCAGCGAAAATCTAGGGGGAACTGAAGCTTTCTTT. Translating it yields CASSENLGGTEAFF.

V usage is TRBV28 and J usage is TRBJ1-2; D may be TRBD1 (6 bases). The germline CDR1 and CDR2 sequences are MDHEN and SYDVKM. V dropped 10 bases and J dropped 4 bases, with 16 bases sitting between them. CDR3 length: 13 amino acids. CDR3 sequence: CATQTGPTYGYTF. CDR3 in DNA: TGTGCCACCCAGACAGGCCCAACCTATGGCTACACCTTC.

This chain links TRBV18 with TRBJ2-5; 9 bases are shared with TRBD2. The V and J ends lost 1 base and 5 bases, in that order; junction bases with no gene match: 8. Germline V gene sequence: CDR1 KGHSH, CDR2 LQKENI. The CDR3 is 16 residues long. The DNA for the CDR3 is TGTGCCAGCTCACCACGTTTTAGCGGGAGCGGGGAGACCCAGTACTTC. Its translation is CASSPRFSGSGETQYF.

V and J are TRBV6-5 and TRBJ1-4; tentatively, D is TRBD1 (5 bases). Trimming removed 2 bases from V and 7 bases from J, with 11 bases in between. This CDR3 has 14 residues. Per the germline V gene, CDR1 is MNHEY and CDR2 is SVGAGI. The CDR3 DNA is TGTGCCAGCAGTTACGGCAGGGTGGGTGAAAAACTGTTTTTT. Protein: CASSYGRVGEKLFF.

The genes are TRBV6-5 and TRBJ1-2; 9 nucleotides agree with TRBD1. The V gene end was trimmed by 4 bases and the J gene end by 6 bases; junction bases not matched to a gene: 3. The germline V gene encodes CDR1 MNHEY and CDR2 SVGAGI. The CDR3 runs 13 residues. CDR3 loop: CASSFTGGNGYTF. CDR3 bases: TGTGCCAGCAGTTTCACAGGGGGCAATGGCTACACCTTC.

This clone was seen once. The chain has TRBV19 and TRBJ1-2; maybe TRBD1 (6 bases). The V end lost 5 bases, the J end lost 3 bases, and 13 bases lay between the germline ends. The CDR3 spans 14 residues. In germline, CDR1 is LNHDA, CDR2 SQIVND (reference sequence). The CDR3 sequence is CASSDRDNYYGYTF. DNA of the CDR3: TGTGCCAGTAGTGACCGGGACAACTACTATGGCTACACCTTC. Complete variable domain (other parts from reference TRBV19 and TRBJ1-2): DGGITQSPKYLFRKEGQNVTLSCEQNLNHDAMYWYRQDPGQGLRLIYYSQIVNDFQKGDIAEGYSVSREKKESFPLTVTSAQKNPTAFYLCASSDRDNYYGYTFGSGTRLTVV.

V gene TRBV5-5 combines with J gene TRBJ2-7, with 10 bases fitting TRBD2. CDR3 length: 12 amino acids. Losses at the gene ends were 4 bases for V and 7 bases for J; bases not matched to a gene: 2. Germline CDR1 is SGHKS and CDR2 is YYEKEE (reference sequence). CDR3 amino acids: CASSRLAGEQYF. The DNA for the CDR3 is TGTGCCAGCAGCCGACTAGCGGGTGAGCAGTACTTC.

The chain links TRBV5-4 to TRBJ2-7; 10 bases are a match to TRBD1. The CDR3 is made up of 15 amino acids. Germline-derived CDR1 and CDR2 are SGHNT and YYREEE (reference sequence). V lost 0 bases, J lost 2 bases, and 2 bases stayed unmatched. The CDR3 loop is CASSLGGQGTYEQYF. The CDR3 nucleotides read TGTGCCAGCAGCTTGGGGGGACAGGGGACCTACGAGCAGTACTTC.